Listed here are 16 T cell receptor beta chains from one sample, sequenced in a study of shared clonotypes between healthy human individuals. Clones were read by immunoSEQ multiplex PCR, and TCRdb kept only the in-frame ones, dropping some. The sample consists of about 2 million clones, over 85% of them appearing once. Naive CD8 cells, CD45RO-negative and positively selected for CCR7, excluded terminally differentiated effector memory CD45RA+ cells. Sequencing used naive CD8+ T cells sorted from blood. These receptors were taken from a man in his late teens or twenties in good health.

This clone has only one observation. CDR3 amino acids: CASSQDPSGTGPNTGELFF. The CDR3, as DNA: TGCGCCAGCAGCCAAGACCCCTCCGGGACAGGCCCGAACACCGGGGAGCTGTTTTTT. The rearrangement links TRBV4-1 to TRBJ2-2, with 8 nucleotides matching TRBD1. Germline lookup yields CDR1 MGHRA and CDR2 YSYEKL. This CDR3 is built from 19 residues. V lost 0 bases, J lost 0 bases, and 9 bases stayed unmatched.

J is TRBJ1-1 and V is TRBV2; D unclear. CDR1 is SNHLY and CDR2 is FYNNEI in the germline V gene. The V end was cut by 11 bases, the J end by 5 bases, with 15 bases between. This CDR3 is 12 amino acids long. DNA for the CDR3: TGTGCCGGGCGTGGCTTCGGTACTGAAGCTTTCTTT. Its protein product is CAGRGFGTEAFF.

This clone appeared a few times. The chain couples TRBV4-3 to TRBJ2-1; tentatively, D is TRBD1 or TRBD2 (5 bases each). CDR3 length: 16 amino acids. The germline gives CDR1 LGHNA, CDR2 YSLEER. V lost 1 base, J lost 9 bases, and 19 bases lay in between. Here the CDR3 reads CASSQAPGPTLREQFF. The DNA of the CDR3 is TGCGCCAGCAGCCAAGCTCCGGGACCTACTCTCCGTGAGCAGTTCTTC.

The J gene is TRBJ1-6, the V gene TRBV28; D is undetermined. CDR1 is MDHEN, CDR2 SYDVKM, per germline. V lost 6 bases and J 0 bases, leaving 18 bases between the germline ends. The CDR3 is 18 amino acids. The CDR3: CASSNSPALSSYNSPLHF. CDR3 bases: TGTGCCAGCAGCAACTCGCCCGCTCTGAGCTCCTATAATTCACCCCTCCACTTT.

Comments on this clone: Additional DNA sequences in this sample encode the identical CDR3. J is TRBJ2-1 and V is TRBV5-1; 14 bases are a match to TRBD2. Losses at the gene ends were 4 bases for V and 4 bases for J; bases not matched to a gene: 7. This CDR3 is 17 amino acids long. Germline V gives CDR1 SGHRS, CDR2 YFSETQ. The chain's CDR3 is CASSLGTSGGLYNEQFF. DNA for the CDR3: TGCGCCAGCAGCCTCGGGACTAGCGGGGGCCTATACAATGAGCAGTTCTTC. The full variable domain, completed using reference TRBV5-1 and TRBJ2-1, is KAGVTQTPRYLIKTRGQQVTLSCSPISGHRSVSWYQQTPGQGLQFLFEYFSETQRNKGNFPGRFSGRQFSNSRSEMNVSTLELGDSALYLCASSLGTSGGLYNEQFFGPGTRLTVL.

The chain is built from TRBV20-1 and TRBJ2-5; 14 nucleotides match TRBD2. The CDR3 has 11 amino acids. Per germline, CDR1 DFQATT and CDR2 SNEGSKA (reference sequence). With V trimmed by 4 bases and J by 13 bases, 2 bases remained unmatched. CDR3 DNA sequence: TGCAGTGCTATGGGACTAGCGGGGGTGTACTTC. Protein: CSAMGLAGVYF.

The V call is TRBV6-5, the J call TRBJ1-5; tentative D call: TRBD1 (5 bases). The V end was cut by 7 bases, the J end by 6 bases, with 19 bases between. There are 15 residues in the CDR3. Germline CDR1 is MNHEY and CDR2 is SVGAGI. CDR3 amino acids: CASTQVGVKGQPQHF. The CDR3 nucleotides read TGTGCCAGCACCCAGGTGGGGGTGAAGGGTCAGCCCCAGCATTTT.

The V gene is TRBV28, the J gene TRBJ2-5; 14 nucleotides agree with TRBD2. CDR3 size: 18 residues. The V and J ends lost 4 bases and 0 bases, in that order; junction bases with no gene match: 7. Germline loops: CDR1 MDHEN, CDR2 SYDVKM. The CDR3 here is CASSSRTSGGTYQETQYF. For the CDR3, the DNA is TGTGCCAGCAGTTCGCGGACTAGCGGGGGGACCTACCAAGAGACCCAGTACTTC.

The rearrangement joins TRBV5-8 to TRBJ1-1; TRBD1 is a possible D gene (5 bases). Germline lookup yields CDR1 SGHTS and CDR2 YDEGEE. The CDR3 length is 14 residues. The V end was cut by 3 bases, the J end by 4 bases, with 13 bases between. In DNA, the CDR3 is TGTGCCAGCAGCTGGGAAGGGGCGAGCACTGAAGCTTTCTTT. Translating gives CASSWEGASTEAFF.

The chain uses TRBV13 and TRBJ2-3, with D uncertain. The V and J ends lost 6 bases and 2 bases respectively, with 9 bases between them. CDR3 length equals 13 residues. Germline V gene lookup returns CDR1 PRHDT and CDR2 FYEKMQ (reference sequence). This CDR3 reads CASSLGNTDTQYF. The CDR3 coding sequence is TGTGCCAGCAGTTTGGGTAACACAGATACGCAGTATTTT.

The chain recombines TRBV6-1 with TRBJ2-7, with 9 bases identical to TRBD2. There are 18 residues in the CDR3. In germline, CDR1 is MNHNS, CDR2 SASEGT. Trimming took 1 base from V and 1 from J; bases not matched to a gene: 11. CDR3 in amino acids: CASSEGAGTSGLSYEQYF. For the CDR3, the DNA is TGTGCCAGCAGTGAAGGCGCGGGAACTAGCGGGCTTTCCTACGAGCAGTACTTC.

The chain links TRBV10-3 to TRBJ2-3; 12 nucleotides agree with TRBD2. The CDR3 spans 16 residues. Losses at the gene ends were 0 bases for V and 6 bases for J; bases not matched to a gene: 4. CDR1 and CDR2 from the germline V gene are ENHRY and SYGVKD. CDR3 coding DNA: TGTGCCATCAGTGAGTCGACTAGCGGGAGACCGGATACGCAGTATTTT. Translating it yields CAISESTSGRPDTQYF.

This clone was found once. The J gene is TRBJ2-7, the V gene TRBV29-1, with a weak D call TRBD1 (6 bases). The V end was cut by 6 bases, the J end by 2 bases, with 14 bases between. This CDR3 has 13 amino acids. Germline-derived CDR1 and CDR2 are SQVTM and ANQGSEA. CDR3 DNA sequence: TGCAGCGTCATACAGGGTTCCCCCTACGAGCAGTACTTC. It codes for CSVIQGSPYEQYF.

Note on this clone: Other DNA sequences from this sample encode an identical CDR3 as well. This sequence joins TRBV6-5 and TRBJ2-3; possible D gene TRBD1, 5 bases. From germline, CDR1 is MNHEY and CDR2 SVGAGI. With 2 bases removed from V and 9 bases from J, the gap between germline ends came to 12 bases. The CDR3 has 13 residues. CDR3 amino acids: CASSYLGVDTQYF. The CDR3 nucleotides are TGTGCCAGCAGTTACCTAGGGGTGGACACGCAGTATTTT.

This chain joins TRBV7-3 and TRBJ2-7, with no clear D. This CDR3 is 13 amino acids long. Germline V CDR1 and CDR2: SGHTA, FQGTGA. The V gene lost 3 bases and the J gene lost 3 bases, with 9 bases spanning the gap. The CDR3 spells CASSFLHGYEQYF. The DNA of the CDR3 is TGTGCCAGCAGCTTTCTCCACGGCTACGAGCAGTACTTC.

The rearrangement links TRBV19 to TRBJ2-7; D unresolved. The germline V gene has CDR1 LNHDA and CDR2 SQIVND (reference sequence). With 2 bases removed from V and 6 bases from J, the gap between germline ends came to 14 bases. The CDR3 extends over 14 amino acids. The CDR3 sequence: CASSIRELATEQYF. The CDR3 DNA is TGTGCCAGTAGTATAAGAGAATTAGCAACCGAGCAGTACTTC.